One sample yielded the 16 T cell receptor beta chains listed below, sequenced in a study of cytomegalovirus exposure and HLA in healthy donors. It was with 60 Vbeta and 13 Jbeta primers that the PCR ran. Profiling relied on immunoSEQ multiplex PCR, and the TCRdb table lists in-frame clones only, not all of them. This table has 120,000 to 150,000 clones, about 73% appearing once. The sample was PBMCs. The origin of the receptors is a man aged 35 to 55 in good health and CMV-seropositive.

The J gene is TRBJ2-1, the V gene TRBV7-6, with 11 bases matching TRBD2. Losses at the gene ends were 4 bases for V and 6 bases for J; bases not matched to a gene: 5. This CDR3 is built from 15 residues. Per germline, CDR1 SGHVS and CDR2 FNYEAQ. This chain's CDR3 is CASSSTSGTSNEQFF. CDR3 nucleotides: TGTGCCAGCAGCTCGACTAGCGGGACTTCCAATGAGCAGTTCTTC.

This clone occurred many times. J is TRBJ2-7 and V is TRBV18; 7 bases fit TRBD2. The CDR3 has 13 amino acids. Per germline, CDR1 KGHSH and CDR2 LQKENI. V was clipped by 2 bases and J by 3 bases; unmatched bases: 1. DNA of the CDR3: TGTGCCAGCTCACCAATAGCGGGCTACGAGCAGTACTTC. It codes for CASSPIAGYEQYF.

The V gene is TRBV7-2, the J gene TRBJ2-1; 7 bases line up with TRBD1. Germline-derived CDR1 and CDR2 are SGHTA and FQGNSA. The junction had 4 bases not matched to a gene; V was cut back by 5 bases and J by 9 bases. The CDR3 runs to 12 residues. The CDR3 is CASSLNRGEQFF. CDR3 coding DNA: TGTGCCAGCAGCCTGAACAGGGGTGAGCAGTTCTTC.

The chain carries TRBV6-1 and TRBJ2-7; 9 bases map to TRBD2. CDR1 MNHNS and CDR2 SASEGT come from the germline V gene. V shed 6 bases and J 6 bases; nucleotides not matched to a gene: 9. This CDR3 comprises 14 residues. The CDR3 nucleotides are TGTGCCAGCAGCCCGGGACTAGCAACTTTCGAGCAGTACTTC. It codes for CASSPGLATFEQYF.

The chain couples TRBV7-9 to TRBJ1-1; D call uncertain. V was clipped by 5 bases and J by 5 bases, with 12 bases between them. CDR1 and CDR2 from the germline V gene are SEHNR and FQNEAQ (reference sequence). The CDR3 totals 13 residues. The CDR3 loop reads CASSANSGTEAFF. The CDR3 DNA is TGTGCCAGCAGCGCAAACAGTGGAACTGAAGCTTTCTTT.

V is TRBV18 and J is TRBJ2-7, with D possibly matching TRBD1 (6 bases). V lost 3 bases and J lost 7, with 16 bases in between. CDR1 and CDR2 (germline): KGHSH, LQKENI. There are 14 residues in the CDR3. The CDR3: CASSPGAPTWEQYF. For the CDR3, the DNA is TGTGCCAGCTCACCGGGGGCCCCTACTTGGGAGCAGTACTTC.

V is TRBV5-1 and J is TRBJ2-3; TRBD2 might be the D (7 bases). Germline values: CDR1 SGHRS, CDR2 YFSETQ. The CDR3 loop spans 14 amino acids. V lost 2 bases and J lost 5, with 12 bases in between. The CDR3 nucleotides read TGCGCCAGCAGCTTCGGGGGGCTTGGAGATACGCAGTATTTT. It yields the protein CASSFGGLGDTQYF.

This rearrangement joins TRBV7-9 to TRBJ2-7; possibly TRBD2 for D (5 bases). CDR1 and CDR2 from the germline V gene are SEHNR and FQNEAQ (reference sequence). The CDR3 is 12 amino acids. The V end was cut by 3 bases, the J end by 7 bases, with 10 bases between. The CDR3 spells CASSFLTIEQYF. The CDR3 DNA sequence: TGTGCCAGCAGCTTCTTGACTATAGAGCAGTACTTC. Full variable domain (outside the CDR3, taken from reference TRBV7-9 and TRBJ2-7): DTGVSQNPRHKITKRGQNVTFRCDPISEHNRLYWYRQTLGQGPEFLTYFQNEAQLEKSRLLSDRFSAERPKGSFSTLEIQRTEQGDSAMYLCASSFLTIEQYFGPGTRLTVT.

A single count supports this clone. DNA of the CDR3: TGTGCCAGTAGTAAAGGAGCAACTAATGAAAAACTGTTTTTT. Amino acids: CASSKGATNEKLFF. The V call is TRBV19, the J call TRBJ1-4; no clear D. Germline CDR1 reads LNHDA; CDR2 reads SQIVND (reference sequence). V was clipped by 4 bases and J by 0 bases, with 6 bases between them. The CDR3 runs 14 residues.

This clone has only a few counts. This sequence joins TRBV30 and TRBJ2-7; perhaps TRBD1 as D (6 bases). This CDR3 comprises 13 residues. Germline loops: CDR1 GTSNPN, CDR2 SVGIG (reference sequence). V was trimmed by 0 bases and J by 6 bases, leaving 12 bases between them. CDR3: CAWSVLQGPEQYF. The CDR3 DNA reads as TGTGCCTGGAGTGTACTACAGGGTCCCGAGCAGTACTTC. Together with reference TRBV30 and TRBJ2-7, the CDR3 gives the full variable domain: SQTIHQWPATLVQPVGSPLSLECTVEGTSNPNLYWYRQAAGRGLQLLFYSVGIGQISSEVPQNLSASRPQDRQFILSSKKLLLSDSGFYLCAWSVLQGPEQYFGPGTRLTVT.

The table lists this clone with a count of one. The genes are TRBV27 and TRBJ2-2; the D is unclear. Germline loops: CDR1 MNHEY, CDR2 SMNVEV (reference sequence). This CDR3 region has 13 residues. V gave up 6 bases and J gave up 6 bases, with 11 bases separating them. In nucleotides, the CDR3 is TGTGCCAGCAGCCGAGTGGAGTCCGGGGAGCTGTTTTTT. This sequence encodes CASSRVESGELFF.

The V and J genes are TRBV7-6 and TRBJ1-3, with D perhaps TRBD1 (6 bases). The germline V gene encodes CDR1 SGHVS and CDR2 FNYEAQ. Deletions cut 5 bases from V and 1 base from J, with 9 bases between. The CDR3 has 14 residues. The CDR3 DNA is TGTGCCAGCAGCCCCGGACAGTCTGGAAACACCATATATTTT. It specifies CASSPGQSGNTIYF.

This chain's CDR3 is CATSSGLANTQYF. The CDR3 coding sequence is TGTGCCACCAGCAGTGGACTAGCAAATACGCAGTATTTT. The chain carries TRBV15 and TRBJ2-3; 8 bases agree with TRBD2. Germline V gene data show CDR1 as LNHNV and CDR2 as YYDKDF (reference sequence). J was trimmed by 7 bases and V by 3 bases; bases with no gene match: 3. The CDR3 has 13 residues.

This clone was detected once. The chain carries TRBV28 and TRBJ1-3; the D gene is possibly TRBD1 (6 bases). The CDR3 covers 15 residues. V lost 6 bases to trimming and J lost 1 base, with 13 bases between them. Germline V gives CDR1 MDHEN, CDR2 SYDVKM. This chain's CDR3 is CASSYGQWSGNTIYF. The CDR3 region has the DNA TGTGCCAGCAGCTACGGACAGTGGTCTGGAAACACCATATATTTT.

The chain employs TRBV7-2 and TRBJ2-2; no reliable D call. Germline V lookup: CDR1 SGHTA, CDR2 FQGNSA. The CDR3 is made up of 16 amino acids. V shed 2 bases and J shed 0 bases, with 10 bases lying between them. CDR3 in DNA: TGTGCCAGCAGCTTATGGCAGGCTACGAACACCGGGGAGCTGTTTTTT. It specifies CASSLWQATNTGELFF.

This clone was seen a handful of times. The rearrangement uses TRBV4-2 and TRBJ2-2, with a weak D call TRBD2 (5 bases). The germline CDR1 and CDR2 sequences are LGHNA and YNFKEQ. CDR3 length: 12 amino acids. Trimming stripped 3 bases from V and 8 bases from J, with 7 bases between. CDR3 nucleotides: TGTGCCAGCAGCCATAGAGGGGGGGAGCTGTTTTTT. It encodes CASSHRGGELFF.